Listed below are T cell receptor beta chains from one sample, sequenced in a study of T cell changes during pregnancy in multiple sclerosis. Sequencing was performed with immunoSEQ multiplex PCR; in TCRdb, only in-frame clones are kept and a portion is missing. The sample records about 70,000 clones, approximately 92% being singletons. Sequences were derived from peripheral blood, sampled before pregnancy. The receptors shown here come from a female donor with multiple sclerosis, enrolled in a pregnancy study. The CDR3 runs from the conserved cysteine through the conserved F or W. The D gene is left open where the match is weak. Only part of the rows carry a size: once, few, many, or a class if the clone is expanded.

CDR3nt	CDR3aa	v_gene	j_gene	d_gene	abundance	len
TGTGCCAGCAGTTACGTGGGGCAGTTTCTCTCCGAGCAGTACTTC	CASSYVGQFLSEQYF	TRBV6-5	TRBJ2-7	.	.	15
TGTGCCAGCAGTTCGACTAGCGGGATCATTTTCTACGAGCAGTACTTC	CASSSTSGIIFYEQYF	TRBV6-5	TRBJ2-7	TRBD2	.	16
TGTGCCAGTAGTAGACAGGGTGAAGCTTTCTTT	CASSRQGEAFF	TRBV19	TRBJ1-1	TRBD1	.	11
TGTGCCAGCAGTCTCCGTCGTGCGGGGTTCGGGAACACCGGGGAGCTGTTTTTT	CASSLRRAGFGNTGELFF	TRBV27	TRBJ2-2	.	.	18
TGTGCCAGCAGTAAAGCGGGAGGGGTCACCGGGGAGCTGTTTTTT	CASSKAGGVTGELFF	TRBV27	TRBJ2-2	TRBD2	.	15
TGTGCCAGCAGCGTACTAGCGGGGCTGACTGGGGCCAACGTCCTGACTTTC	CASSVLAGLTGANVLTF	TRBV7-2	TRBJ2-6	TRBD2	.	17
TGTGCCAGCAGCTTAGATCTGGAGCAGAATGGCTACACCTTC	CASSLDLEQNGYTF	TRBV11-3	TRBJ1-2	.	.	14
TGTGCCAGCAGCCCCAGGGTAGCGGGAGGGAGAAGTGAGCAGTTCTTC	CASSPRVAGGRSEQFF	TRBV7-8	TRBJ2-1	TRBD2	once	16
TGTGCCAGCAGGGAACAGGGTTCGAGCAATCAGCCCCAGCATTTT	CASREQGSSNQPQHF	TRBV28	TRBJ1-5	.	once	15
TGTGCCAGCAGTGCCGGGACCGTTGGGGGGGAAATCGAGCAGTACTTC	CASSAGTVGGEIEQYF	TRBV7-2	TRBJ2-7	TRBD2	.	16
TGTGCCAGCAGCGAATCCCTCACAGGGGGCCTCTACAATGAGCAGTTCTTC	CASSESLTGGLYNEQFF	TRBV9	TRBJ2-1	TRBD1	.	17
TGCAGCGTTGGGTCAGGGCCCTACGAGCAGTACTTC	CSVGSGPYEQYF	TRBV29-1	TRBJ2-7	.	.	12
TGTGCCAGCAGTGAGGAGACTAGCGCGATCTACAATGAGCAGTTCTTC	CASSEETSAIYNEQFF	TRBV2	TRBJ2-1	TRBD2	.	16
TGTGCCAGTAGTATTGTGGGGGCGGCCAAAAACATTCAGTACTTC	CASSIVGAAKNIQYF	TRBV19	TRBJ2-4	.	.	15
TGTGCCAGCAGCTTGGCCCTAAGGAGACAGAACTCTGGAAACACCATATATTTT	CASSLALRRQNSGNTIYF	TRBV5-6	TRBJ1-3	.	.	18
TGTGCCAGCACCCAACAGGGGGTCTACTACGAGCAGTACTTC	CASTQQGVYYEQYF	TRBV5-6	TRBJ2-7	TRBD1	.	14
TGTGCCAGCAGCCAATCCCCGAGACTAGGGTCCTACAATGAGCAGTTCTTC	CASSQSPRLGSYNEQFF	TRBV5-4	TRBJ2-1	.	.	17
TGTGCCAGCAGCTTAGGATTGGGGGGGTGGTTGACAGATACGCAGTATTTT	CASSLGLGGWLTDTQYF	TRBV7-2	TRBJ2-3	TRBD2	.	17
TGTGCCAGTAATAGCGGGAGGTCTGGGGCCAACGTCCTGACTTTC	CASNSGRSGANVLTF	TRBV19	TRBJ2-6	TRBD2	.	15
TGTGCCAGCAGTTTATTTATCGGGGCGAACACCGGGGAGCTGTTTTTT	CASSLFIGANTGELFF	TRBV27	TRBJ2-2	.	.	16
TGTGCCAGTAGTCAGGACACGCTGAGGATTCAGTACTTC	CASSQDTLRIQYF	TRBV19	TRBJ2-4	.	.	13
TGTGCCAGCAGCTCCCTCTACTCCACTAGCACCGGGGAGCTGTTTTTT	CASSSLYSTSTGELFF	TRBV7-8	TRBJ2-2	.	.	16
TGTGCCAGCAGTTTATCCCCCATAGGGGACATTTCACCCCTCCACTTT	CASSLSPIGDISPLHF	TRBV28	TRBJ1-6	.	.	16
TGTGCCAGCAGCTTAGATGGGCCACTAGCGGGTTCCTACGAGCAGTACTTC	CASSLDGPLAGSYEQYF	TRBV11-2	TRBJ2-7	TRBD2	.	17
TGTGCCAGCAGCTTGAGTGGACAGATTTATGGCTACACCTTC	CASSLSGQIYGYTF	TRBV7-9	TRBJ1-2	.	.	14
TGTGCCAGCAGTGATAGGGCTAGCGGACACTACGAGCAGTACTTC	CASSDRASGHYEQYF	TRBV25-1	TRBJ2-7	TRBD2	.	15
TGTGCCAGCAGCTTGATGGGACTAGCGGGAGTCTCTGGGGCCAACGTCCTGACTTTC	CASSLMGLAGVSGANVLTF	TRBV5-6	TRBJ2-6	TRBD2	.	19
TGTGCCAGCAGTTCCGTGGACAGGGATACGCAGTATTTT	CASSSVDRDTQYF	TRBV28	TRBJ2-3	TRBD1	.	13
TGTGCCAGCCGCCTACAGCAGAACACTGAAGCTTTCTTT	CASRLQQNTEAFF	TRBV27	TRBJ1-1	.	.	13
TGTGCCAGCTCATCGCAGCGGAGTTCGAATGAAAAACTGTTTTTT	CASSSQRSSNEKLFF	TRBV18	TRBJ1-4	.	.	15
TGTGCCAGCAGTGCCCTAAACACTGAAGCTTTCTTT	CASSALNTEAFF	TRBV2	TRBJ1-1	.	few	12
TGTGCCAGCAGCTGGGGCAGTGAATACACCGGGGAGCTGTTTTTT	CASSWGSEYTGELFF	TRBV5-6	TRBJ2-2	.	.	15
TGTGCCAGCAGCTTAGGCGGGTACGGCTACACCTTC	CASSLGGYGYTF	TRBV7-8	TRBJ1-2	.	.	12
TGCAGCGTTCTTCGACCTAGCTCCTACGAGCAGTACTTC	CSVLRPSSYEQYF	TRBV29-1	TRBJ2-7	.	.	13
TGTGCCAGCAGTGGGACTTTTTCCTACAATGAGCAGTTCTTC	CASSGTFSYNEQFF	TRBV25-1	TRBJ2-1	.	.	14
TGTGCCAGCAGTCCCCACGGGACTAGCGGCTACGAGCAGTACTTC	CASSPHGTSGYEQYF	TRBV27	TRBJ2-7	TRBD2	.	15
TGTGCCAGCAGCCCCAGGGGGGCTCGATTGGACTATGGCTACACCTTC	CASSPRGARLDYGYTF	TRBV7-8	TRBJ1-2	TRBD1	.	16
TGTGCCAGCAGCAAACAGGGGATGGAGACCCAGTACTTC	CASSKQGMETQYF	TRBV7-9	TRBJ2-5	TRBD1	.	13
TGTGCCAGCAGTGAAACACAGGGGCTGAACACTGAAGCTTTCTTT	CASSETQGLNTEAFF	TRBV6-1	TRBJ1-1	TRBD1	.	15
TGTGCCAGCAGTTACCAGGGTGAGAGGATCTTC	CASSYQGERIF	TRBV27	TRBJ1-2	.	.	11
TGTGCCAGCAGCTCCGGGACAGGGACCTACGAGCAGTACTTC	CASSSGTGTYEQYF	TRBV7-9	TRBJ2-7	TRBD1	.	14
TGTGCCAGTGCCCGCGGCCGAGCCCTCTTGCAGTTCTTC	CASARGRALLQFF	TRBV19	TRBJ2-1	.	once	13
TGCGCCAGCAGCCCCCGTCAGGGCTCCTACAATGAGCAGTTCTTC	CASSPRQGSYNEQFF	TRBV5-1	TRBJ2-1	.	.	15
TGCAGCGGATACAGCAACTATGGCTACACCTTC	CSGYSNYGYTF	TRBV29-1	TRBJ1-2	.	once	11
TGTGCCAGCTCACCAAGACAGGGGGACAGTGGCAATCAGCCCCAGCATTTT	CASSPRQGDSGNQPQHF	TRBV18	TRBJ1-5	TRBD1	.	17
TGCAGCGTTACGGGATATAATGAGCAGTTCTTC	CSVTGYNEQFF	TRBV29-1	TRBJ2-1	.	once	11
TGTGCCAGCAGCCAAGATCTAATAGCGGGAGAGGAGCAGTTCTTC	CASSQDLIAGEEQFF	TRBV14	TRBJ2-1	TRBD2	.	15
TGTGCCATCAGTGACCCGGACAGGGCAGATTATGGCTACACCTTC	CAISDPDRADYGYTF	TRBV10-3	TRBJ1-2	TRBD1	.	15
TGTGCCAGCAGTGGGCTAGCGGGAGTTGAGCAGTACTTC	CASSGLAGVEQYF	TRBV2	TRBJ2-7	TRBD2	.	13